This paragraph reports one T cell receptor beta chain. Its antigen remains unknown. The sample is drawn from a study of cytomegalovirus exposure and HLA in healthy donors. Findings of the study overall: Accurate prediction of HLA-A and HLA-B alleles (for most subjects) was reportedly achieved from TCR beta sequences.

This CDR3 has 17 residues. Germline V lookup: CDR1 SGHRS, CDR2 YFSETQ. V lost 4 bases to trimming and J lost 5 bases; unmatched junction nucleotides: 9. Primers: 60 Vbeta forward and 13 Jbeta reverse. The table came from immunoSEQ multiplex PCR; TCRdb's copy has only in-frame clones and leaves some out. The sample holds over 150,000 clones, 65% to 80% seen once. Sample: PBMCs. The receptor was derived from a woman in her 50s in good health and CMV-seropositive. This chain uses TRBV5-1 with TRBJ2-5; 15 nucleotides align to TRBD2. The CDR3 region is CASSPTGLAGGIETQYF. DNA for the CDR3: TGCGCCAGCAGCCCCACAGGACTAGCGGGGGGGATTGAGACCCAGTACTTC.